These 30 T cell receptor beta chains were all obtained from the same sample, sequenced in a study of response to subunit inactivated influenza vaccine. One entry per CDR3 protein, called by TCRdb with MiXCR from the RT-PCR reads. The sample has roughly 710,000 distinct CDR3 sequences, less than 15% seen once. The sequenced sample was PBMCs from blood, obtained about 14 days before vaccination. The receptors originated from a man over 45 who received an inactivated influenza vaccine.

The chain carries TRBV4-1 and TRBJ2-3; possible D gene TRBD1, 6 bases. Germline CDR1 and CDR2: MGHRA and YSYEKL. The CDR3 runs to 16 residues. V was pared by 1 base and J by 3 bases, with 14 bases between. This chain's CDR3 is CASSQVVGTSTDTQYF. Written as DNA, the CDR3 is TGCGCCAGCAGCCAAGTGGTCGGGACAAGTACAGATACGCAGTATTTT.

The chain combines TRBV16 with TRBJ1-2; D is ambiguous. CDR1 is KGHSY, CDR2 FQNENV, per germline. Trimming removed 0 bases from V and 6 bases from J, with 8 bases in between. The CDR3 is 13 amino acids. CDR3 in DNA: TGTGCCAGCAGCCAATCCGGGTTCGATGGCTACACCTTC. It translates to CASSQSGFDGYTF.

This sequence joins TRBV20-1 and TRBJ2-5; D is uncertain. V was trimmed by 3 bases and J by 5 bases, leaving 13 bases between them. Germline CDR1 reads DFQATT; CDR2 reads SNEGSKA (reference sequence). The CDR3 covers 13 residues. The CDR3 region is CSASSVNRETQYF. In DNA form, the CDR3 reads TGCAGTGCTAGCTCGGTCAATCGGGAGACCCAGTACTTC.

This rearrangement joins TRBV12-3 or TRBV12-4 to TRBJ1-3; 9 nucleotides align to TRBD1. The CDR3 has 15 amino acids. V shed 5 bases and J 4 bases; nucleotides not matched to a gene: 6. For the CDR3, the DNA is TGTGCCAGCAGTCCCACAGGGGGCGAGGGAAACACCATATATTTT. Amino acid sequence: CASSPTGGEGNTIYF.

This chain joins TRBV24-1 and TRBJ2-1; D is ambiguous. Trimming cost V 7 bases and J 5 bases, with 5 bases left between them. The CDR3 is 11 amino acids. From germline, CDR1 is KGHDR and CDR2 SFDVKD. This chain's CDR3 is CATRLNNEQFF. CDR3 coding DNA: TGTGCCACCAGACTTAACAATGAGCAGTTCTTC.

The gene calls are TRBV9 and TRBJ2-1; 8 bases align to TRBD2. The junction had 13 bases not matched to a gene; V was cut back by 4 bases and J by 10 bases. The CDR3 length is 15 residues. Germline CDR1 is SGDLS and CDR2 is YYNGEE. The CDR3: CASSTTSGGAWEQFF. The CDR3 DNA is TGTGCCAGCAGCACAACCTCCGGGGGGGCCTGGGAGCAGTTCTTC.

The gene calls are TRBV2 and TRBJ2-1, with 14 bases fitting TRBD2. Trimming removed 6 bases from V and 14 bases from J; junction bases left unmatched: 6. This CDR3 has 13 amino acids. Germline CDR1 reads SNHLY; CDR2 reads FYNNEI. The CDR3 bases are TGTGCCAGCAGGATGGGACTAGCGGGAGTGGAGTTCTTC. Translated, it gives CASRMGLAGVEFF.

The chain couples TRBV23-1 to TRBJ2-7, with 9 nucleotides matching TRBD1. TRBV23-1 is assigned to the ORF class and has an uncertain function. CDR3 length: 15 residues. V lost 3 bases, J lost 1 base, and 4 bases stayed unmatched. CDR3 residues: CASSHLGTGSYEQYF. The CDR3 DNA is TGCGCCAGCAGTCACCTCGGGACAGGGTCCTACGAGCAGTACTTC.

A remark on this clonotype: A read error is possible here, since a much larger clone lies one base away. The rearrangement uses TRBV4-3 and TRBJ2-5; 12 bases map to TRBD1. Germline-derived CDR1 and CDR2 are LGHNA and YSLEER. This CDR3 spans 18 amino acids. CDR3 nucleotide sequence: TGCGCCAGCAGCCAATACATCATCCGGGACAGGGGGCAAGAGTCCCAGTACTTC. This translates into CASSQYIIRDRGQESQYF.

This clonotype was observed a few times. The chain employs TRBV12-3 or TRBV12-4 and TRBJ2-7; possibly TRBD1 for D (6 bases). The CDR3 is 14 amino acids. V gave up 5 bases and J gave up 5 bases, with 16 bases separating them. The DNA for the CDR3 is TGTGCCAGCAGTCAAAATACAGGGTCCCACGAGCAGTACTTC. Its translation: CASSQNTGSHEQYF.

The chain is built from TRBV14 and TRBJ1-6, with D tentatively TRBD1 (5 bases). V was clipped by 8 bases and J by 13 bases, with 21 bases between them. The CDR3 has 14 amino acids. The V gene's germline CDR1 is SGHDN and CDR2 FVKESK. In DNA, the CDR3 is TGTGCCAGCGGGTCAGGGACGCCTCGGAGTCCCCTCCACTTT. Translation gives CASGSGTPRSPLHF.

This clonotype came up a few times. V is TRBV12-3 or TRBV12-4 and J is TRBJ2-7; either TRBD1 or TRBD2 may supply D (5 bases each). V was pared by 6 bases and J by 3 bases, with 12 bases between. This CDR3 contains 13 residues. The CDR3 sequence: CASSRGPDYEQYF. The CDR3 DNA sequence: TGTGCCAGCAGCCGGGGACCGGACTACGAGCAGTACTTC.

This clonotype was detected ten times or more. V usage is TRBV20-1 and J usage is TRBJ2-6; 8 nucleotides line up with TRBD2. The V and J ends lost 6 bases and 3 bases, in that order; junction bases with no gene match: 13. The CDR3 is made up of 17 amino acids. Germline CDR1 is DFQATT and CDR2 is SNEGSKA (reference sequence). Written as DNA, the CDR3 is TGCAGTGCAACGAGCGGGGGTAGTGCCCTTGGGGCCAACGTCCTGACTTTC. It yields the protein CSATSGGSALGANVLTF.

DNA of the CDR3: TGTGCCAGCAGACAAACAGGAGGTGGAGGGAGTGAGCAGTTCTTC. It specifies CASRQTGGGGSEQFF. This chain joins TRBV7-3 and TRBJ2-1; possibly TRBD2 for D (6 bases). V lost 6 bases and J lost 9, with 21 bases in between. From germline, CDR1 is SGHTA and CDR2 FQGTGA. This CDR3 contains 15 residues.

This clonotype has a count of ten or more. This rearrangement joins TRBV7-9 to TRBJ2-1, with D tentatively TRBD2 (6 bases). CDR1 SEHNR and CDR2 FQNEAQ come from the germline V gene (reference sequence). The CDR3 covers 14 residues. The ends were cut back, 3 bases at V and 10 bases at J, with 16 bases in the middle. In nucleotides, the CDR3 is TGTGCCAGCAGCTTCGGGAGCCGGCGGAGCGAGCAGTTCTTC. As protein: CASSFGSRRSEQFF.

This clonotype was counted many times. The gene calls are TRBV5-6 and TRBJ2-3, with D possibly matching TRBD2 (5 bases). Trimming took 1 base from V and 6 from J, leaving 9 bases between them. The CDR3 sequence is 13 residues long. Germline lookup yields CDR1 SGHDT and CDR2 YYEEEE. CDR3 bases: TGTGCCAGCAGCTTGAAGGGAGTGGATACGCAGTATTTT. Translation gives CASSLKGVDTQYF.

Only a few counts were recorded for this clonotype. The CDR3 bases are TGTGCCAGCAGTCCCCGGGACGGGAGCAACTACGAGCAGTACTTC. Translation: CASSPRDGSNYEQYF. The chain combines TRBV6-1 with TRBJ2-7; maybe TRBD2 (6 bases). The germline gives CDR1 MNHNS, CDR2 SASEGT. The CDR3 totals 15 residues. V was shortened by 5 bases and J by 3 bases, with 17 bases between the two germline ends.

This rearrangement joins TRBV12-3 or TRBV12-4 to TRBJ2-1, with 8 bases lining up with TRBD2. V shed 7 bases, J shed 4 bases, and the junction held 6 bases outside the gene matches. The CDR3 contains 14 residues. The CDR3 spells CASNRAGGYNEQFF. The CDR3 coding sequence is TGTGCCAGCAACAGGGCGGGGGGTTACAATGAGCAGTTCTTC.

The V and J genes are TRBV5-1 and TRBJ2-7; 9 bases are shared with TRBD2. With V trimmed by 0 bases and J by 3 bases, 4 bases remained unmatched. Germline V gene lookup returns CDR1 SGHRS and CDR2 YFSETQ. The CDR3 loop spans 15 amino acids. The CDR3 sequence is CASSLALTSGYEQYF. The CDR3 region has the DNA TGCGCCAGCAGCTTGGCTCTGACTAGCGGCTACGAGCAGTACTTC. The entire variable domain, with the rest obtained from reference TRBV5-1 and TRBJ2-7, is as follows: KAGVTQTPRYLIKTRGQQVTLSCSPISGHRSVSWYQQTPGQGLQFLFEYFSETQRNKGNFPGRFSGRQFSNSRSEMNVSTLELGDSALYLCASSLALTSGYEQYFGPGTRLTVT.

In this sample, this clonotype turned up a few times. The chain has TRBV4-3 and TRBJ2-7; TRBD2 agrees at 7 bases. The CDR3 totals 15 residues. Germline CDR1 reads LGHNA; CDR2 reads YSLEER. V lost 0 bases and J lost 6; bases outside the gene matches: 8. CDR3 residues: CASSQDYMASGEQYF. Here the CDR3 DNA reads TGCGCCAGCAGCCAAGACTATATGGCTAGCGGCGAGCAGTACTTC.

V gene TRBV10-3 combines with J gene TRBJ2-7, with D maybe TRBD1 (5 bases). V was trimmed by 4 bases and J by 3 bases, leaving 10 bases between them. Germline CDR1 and CDR2: ENHRY and SYGVKD. The CDR3 spans 13 residues. CDR3 protein: CAISGQSGYEQYF. CDR3 in DNA: TGTGCCATCAGTGGACAGTCGGGCTACGAGCAGTACTTC.

The rearrangement links TRBV5-1 to TRBJ2-7, with unresolved D. CDR1 and CDR2 (germline): SGHRS, YFSETQ. The CDR3 covers 14 residues. V lost 0 bases and J 6 bases, leaving 13 bases between the germline ends. The CDR3 nucleotides are TGCGCCAGCAGCTTGGGGGATCGAAACGTCGAGCAGTACTTC. Encoded protein: CASSLGDRNVEQYF.

The chain employs TRBV11-2 and TRBJ2-5, with TRBD2 matching 10 bases. The CDR3 loop spans 18 amino acids. J gave up 7 bases and V 5 bases, and 19 bases lay outside the gene matches. Germline lookup yields CDR1 SGHAT and CDR2 FQNNGV. The CDR3, as DNA: TGTGCCAGCAGCGTTCCGGGACTAGCGAAGAGAGGGGTCGGGACCCAGTACTTC. Its translation: CASSVPGLAKRGVGTQYF.

Ten or more counts support this clonotype. V gene TRBV20-1 combines with J gene TRBJ2-2; perhaps D is TRBD1 or TRBD2 (5 bases each). This CDR3 spans 13 amino acids. V was shortened by 6 bases and J by 6 bases, with 14 bases between the two germline ends. Per germline, CDR1 DFQATT and CDR2 SNEGSKA (reference sequence). CDR3 sequence reads: CSARGPQAGELFF. The CDR3 DNA follows: TGCAGTGCACGGGGACCCCAGGCCGGGGAGCTGTTTTTT.

This CDR3 reads CASSLLVDTQYF. As DNA, the CDR3 is TGTGCCAGCAGCTTATTAGTGGATACGCAGTATTTT. The rearrangement joins TRBV7-6 to TRBJ2-3; the D is unclear. The CDR3 has 12 residues. V lost 2 bases to trimming and J lost 6 bases, with 6 bases between them. CDR1 and CDR2 from the germline V gene are SGHVS and FNYEAQ. The whole variable domain, filled in from reference TRBV7-6 and TRBJ2-3, reads GAGVSQSPRYKVTKRGQDVALRCDPISGHVSLYWYRQALGQGPEFLTYFNYEAQQDKSGLPNDRFSAERPEGSISTLTIQRTEQRDSAMYRCASSLLVDTQYFGPGTRLTVL.

This clonotype was detected ten times or more. The V gene is TRBV20-1, the J gene TRBJ2-1; TRBD1 agrees at 8 bases. Per germline, CDR1 DFQATT and CDR2 SNEGSKA (reference sequence). The CDR3 contains 16 residues. The trim removed 2 bases at V and 3 bases at J, leaving 9 bases unmatched. The CDR3 DNA reads TGCAGTGCTAGATTATTGACAGGGGAAGACTACAATGAGCAGTTCTTC. Its protein is CSARLLTGEDYNEQFF.

The table lists this clonotype with a few counts. The chain links TRBV2 to TRBJ2-2, with D tentatively TRBD1 (5 bases). Trimming removed 6 bases from V and 7 bases from J, with 12 bases in between. The germline V gene encodes CDR1 SNHLY and CDR2 FYNNEI. This CDR3 contains 13 residues. The CDR3 reads CASSLQGFGELFF. The CDR3 nucleotides are TGTGCCAGCAGCCTTCAGGGTTTCGGGGAGCTGTTTTTT. Complete variable domain (other parts from reference TRBV2 and TRBJ2-2): EPEVTQTPSHQVTQMGQEVILRCVPISNHLYFYWYRQILGQKVEFLVSFYNNEISEKSEIFDDQFSVERPDGSNFTLKIRSTKLEDSAMYFCASSLQGFGELFFGEGSRLTVL.

The V and J genes are TRBV6-2 or TRBV6-3 and TRBJ2-7; D perhaps matches TRBD2 (6 bases). The V and J ends lost 7 bases and 0 bases respectively, with 13 bases between them. CDR1 MNHEY and CDR2 SVGEGT come from the germline V gene. CDR3 length: 14 amino acids. The CDR3 DNA reads TGTGCCAGCACCGACGACGGGGGCTCCTACGAGCAGTACTTC. Translated: CASTDDGGSYEQYF.

The rearrangement links TRBV28 to TRBJ2-5, with 13 bases identical to TRBD2. The CDR3 runs to 17 residues. V lost 5 bases to trimming and J lost 7 bases; unmatched junction nucleotides: 13. CDR1 MDHEN and CDR2 SYDVKM come from the germline V gene. CDR3 sequence: CASSPRTSGRGVGTQYF. Written as DNA, the CDR3 is TGTGCCAGCAGTCCCCGGACTAGCGGGAGAGGGGTGGGGACCCAGTACTTC.

Of note for this clonotype: A read error may produce the germline difference seen at one junction end. This rearrangement joins TRBV4-1 to TRBJ1-1; 7 bases are shared with TRBD1. In germline, CDR1 is MGHRA, CDR2 YSYEKL. The CDR3 sequence is 13 residues long. CDR3 residues: CASSQDRVGEAFF. CDR3 DNA sequence: TGCGCCAGCAGTCAAGACAGGGTCGGGGAAGCTTTCTTT.